The clone carrying this T cell receptor (beta chain) has at least ten counts. This entry is derived from a study of T-cell reconstitution after alpha-beta-depleted transplantation in children. Germline lookup yields CDR1 SEHNR and CDR2 FQNEAQ (reference sequence). The CDR3 consists of 15 residues. Unmatched junction bases numbered 10, after V lost 5 bases and J lost 8 bases. The TCRbeta library incorporated unique molecular identifiers. TCRdb re-derived calls from the PCR reads in MiXCR, one entry per CDR3 protein. The data show approximately 510,000 distinct CDR3 sequences, around 20% seen once. The V gene is TRBV7-9, the J gene TRBJ2-1; 9 bases fit TRBD2. The source is a human donor who donated a stem cell graft to a child with acute lymphoblastic leukemia. Sequenced material: PBMCs from the stem cell graft donor, taken from the stem cell graft. The CDR3 region is CASSVGLARLDEQFF. The CDR3, as DNA: TGTGCCAGCAGCGTTGGACTAGCGAGGCTCGATGAGCAGTTCTTC.